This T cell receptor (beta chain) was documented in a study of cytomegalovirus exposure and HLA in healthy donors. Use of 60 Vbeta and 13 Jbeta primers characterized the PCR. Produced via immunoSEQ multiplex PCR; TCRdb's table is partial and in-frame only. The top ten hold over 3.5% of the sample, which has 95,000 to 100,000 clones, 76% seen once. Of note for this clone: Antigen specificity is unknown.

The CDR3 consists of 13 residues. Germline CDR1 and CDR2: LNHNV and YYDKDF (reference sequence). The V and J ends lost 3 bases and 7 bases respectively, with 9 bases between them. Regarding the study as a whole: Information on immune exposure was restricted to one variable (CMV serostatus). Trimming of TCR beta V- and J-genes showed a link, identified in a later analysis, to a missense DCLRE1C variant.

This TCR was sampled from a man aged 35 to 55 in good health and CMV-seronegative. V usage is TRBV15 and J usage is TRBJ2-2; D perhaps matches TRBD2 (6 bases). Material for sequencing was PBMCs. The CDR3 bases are TGTGCCACCAGCAGGGGGGGAGTCGGGGAGCTGTTTTTT. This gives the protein CATSRGGVGELFF.